The 6 T cell receptor beta chains reported below all come from one sample, sequenced in a study of early T cells in non-severe SARS-CoV-2 infection. MiXCR, applied by TCRdb to the 5' RACE reads, yields one record per CDR3 protein. The sample shows around 50,000 distinct CDR3 sequences, roughly 10% of them seen only once. Specimen: whole blood. The receptors were sampled from an adult who was a healthcare worker with PCR-confirmed SARS-CoV-2 infection or an uninfected control (not recorded which).

This clonotype appeared a few times. CDR3 in amino acids: CASSQDNREPYEQYF. The CDR3 coding sequence is TGCGCCAGCAGCCAAGATAACAGGGAACCCTACGAGCAGTACTTC. The chain joins TRBV4-1 to TRBJ2-7; possible D gene TRBD1, 6 bases. Germline V gene data show CDR1 as MGHRA and CDR2 as YSYEKL. V was clipped by 0 bases and J by 2 bases, with 11 bases between them. The CDR3 is 15 amino acids.

This clonotype was seen more than once but under ten times. The rearrangement links TRBV6-1 to TRBJ1-3; D uncertain. Between the trimmed V and J ends, which lost 2 bases and 2 bases, there was a span of 10 bases. Germline CDR1 is MNHNS and CDR2 is SASEGT. The CDR3 consists of 15 residues. DNA for the CDR3: TGTGCCAGCAGTGAACAGACGGTGGCTGGAAACACCATATATTTT. This sequence encodes CASSEQTVAGNTIYF.

Concerning this clonotype itself: This may stem from a read error, because a much larger clone lies one nucleotide away. V and J are TRBV25-1 and TRBJ2-1; D might be TRBD1 or TRBD2, each matching 6 bases. CDR3 length: 15 amino acids. Germline values: CDR1 MGHDK, CDR2 SYGVNS. CDR3 in DNA: TGTGCCAGCAGTGCAGGGGCGGGACCCTACAATGTGCAGTTCTTC. Encoded protein: CASSAGAGPYNVQFF.

The chain couples TRBV7-2 to TRBJ2-1; D is unresolved. Germline-derived CDR1 and CDR2 are SGHTA and FQGNSA. V dropped 2 bases and J dropped 7 bases, with 6 bases sitting between them. There are 12 residues in the CDR3. The CDR3 nucleotides read TGTGCCAGCAGCTTATTCGGGAATGAGCAGTTCTTC. Translated, it gives CASSLFGNEQFF.

The V gene is TRBV3-1, the J gene TRBJ2-2; 12 bases match TRBD1. The germline V gene has CDR1 LGHDT and CDR2 YNNKEL (reference sequence). Trimming cost V 1 base and J 2 bases; bases outside gene matches: 5. This CDR3 spans 18 amino acids. In nucleotides, the CDR3 is TGTGCCAGCAGCCAAGGCTCGGGACAGGGGGCTAACACCGGGGAGCTGTTTTTT. It is translated as CASSQGSGQGANTGELFF.

The chain uses TRBV3-1 and TRBJ1-1; D call uncertain. Deletions cut 1 base from V and 7 bases from J, with 10 bases between. The V gene's germline CDR1 is LGHDT and CDR2 YNNKEL (reference sequence). The CDR3 spans 13 residues. The CDR3 nucleotides read TGTGCCAGCAGCCAAGCCTCCGGTGGTGAAGCTTTCTTT. It specifies CASSQASGGEAFF. Full variable domain (remainder filled in from reference TRBV3-1 and TRBJ1-1): DTAVSQTPKYLVTQMGNDKSIKCEQNLGHDTMYWYKQDSKKFLKIMFSYNNKELIINETVPNRFSPKSPDKAHLNLHINSLELGDSAVYFCASSQASGGEAFFGQGTRLTVV.